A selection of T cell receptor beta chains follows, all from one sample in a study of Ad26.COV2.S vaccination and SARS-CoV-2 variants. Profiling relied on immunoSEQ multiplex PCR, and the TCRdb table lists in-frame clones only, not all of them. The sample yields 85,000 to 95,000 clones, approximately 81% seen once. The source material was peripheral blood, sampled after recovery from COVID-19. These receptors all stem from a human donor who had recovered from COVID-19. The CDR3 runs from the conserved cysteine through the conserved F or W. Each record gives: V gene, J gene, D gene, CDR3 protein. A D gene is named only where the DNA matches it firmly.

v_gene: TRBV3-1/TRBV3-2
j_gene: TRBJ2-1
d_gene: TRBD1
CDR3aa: CASSLMLGQGDNEQFF

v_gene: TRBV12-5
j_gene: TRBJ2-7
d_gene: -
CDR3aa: CASGLPPIYEQYF

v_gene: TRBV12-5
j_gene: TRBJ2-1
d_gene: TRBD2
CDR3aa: CASGRGTSGNNEQFF

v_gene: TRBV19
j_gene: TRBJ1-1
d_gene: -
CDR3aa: CASSINWQMNTEAFF

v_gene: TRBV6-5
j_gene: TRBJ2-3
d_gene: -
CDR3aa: CASRAQGFTDTQYF

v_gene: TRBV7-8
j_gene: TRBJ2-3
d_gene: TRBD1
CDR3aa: CASSWTPGQGMTPATDTQYF

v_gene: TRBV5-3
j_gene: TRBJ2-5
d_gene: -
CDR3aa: CARSSLGRSPQETQYF

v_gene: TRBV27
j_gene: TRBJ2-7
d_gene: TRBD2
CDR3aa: CASPMSGSCFICLVYEQYF

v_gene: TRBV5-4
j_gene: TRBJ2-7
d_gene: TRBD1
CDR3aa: CASSPGQSEQYF

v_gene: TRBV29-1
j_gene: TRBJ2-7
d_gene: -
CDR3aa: CSVEVTGTYEQYF

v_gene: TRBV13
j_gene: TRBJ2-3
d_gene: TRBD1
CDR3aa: CASSPKRGQGRLEADTQYF

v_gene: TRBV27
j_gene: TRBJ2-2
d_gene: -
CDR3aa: CASSLSWGNTGELFF

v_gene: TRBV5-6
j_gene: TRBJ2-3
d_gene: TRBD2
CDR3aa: CASSLLSLAGGGTDTQYF

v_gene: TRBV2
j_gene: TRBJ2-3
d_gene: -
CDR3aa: CASSGSTGGTQYF

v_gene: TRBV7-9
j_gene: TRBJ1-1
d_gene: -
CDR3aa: CASSLGQAVDTEAFF

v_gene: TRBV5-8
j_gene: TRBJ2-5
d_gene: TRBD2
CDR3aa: CASSHGLAQETQYF

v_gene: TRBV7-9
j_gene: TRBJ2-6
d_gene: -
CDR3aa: CASSLGNGANVLTF

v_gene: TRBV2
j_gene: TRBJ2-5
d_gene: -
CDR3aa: CASSVRGETQYF

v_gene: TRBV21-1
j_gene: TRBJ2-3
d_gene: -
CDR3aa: CASSKGRPLNTDTQYF

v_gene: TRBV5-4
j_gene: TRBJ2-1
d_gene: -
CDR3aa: CASSRSGTYNEQFF

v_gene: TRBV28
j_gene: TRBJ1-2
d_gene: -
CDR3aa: CASSAGVVSYTF

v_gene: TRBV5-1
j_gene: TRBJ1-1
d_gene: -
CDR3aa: CASRLTGVTEAFF

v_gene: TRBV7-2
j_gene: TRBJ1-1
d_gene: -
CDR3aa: CASSLADSRPEAFF

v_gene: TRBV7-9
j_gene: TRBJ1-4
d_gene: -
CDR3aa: CASSSYMLQGNEKLFF

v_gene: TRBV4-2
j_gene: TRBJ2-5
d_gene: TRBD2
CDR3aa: CASSQSGSFRETQYF

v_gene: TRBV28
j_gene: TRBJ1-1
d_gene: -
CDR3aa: CASSLSNTEAFF

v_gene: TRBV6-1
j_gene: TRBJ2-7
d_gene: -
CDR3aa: CASSEAGDFYEQYF

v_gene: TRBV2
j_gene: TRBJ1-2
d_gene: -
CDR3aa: CASRTSRLGYGYTF

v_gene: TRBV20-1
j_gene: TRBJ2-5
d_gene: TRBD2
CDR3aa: CSASRTSGKETQYF

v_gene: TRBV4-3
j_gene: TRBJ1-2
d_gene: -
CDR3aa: CASSQEGGYGYTF

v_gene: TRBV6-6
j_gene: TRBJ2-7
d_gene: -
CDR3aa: CASSQSRGTNEQYF

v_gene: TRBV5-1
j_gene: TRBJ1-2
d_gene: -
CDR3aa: CASSPGTAYGYTF

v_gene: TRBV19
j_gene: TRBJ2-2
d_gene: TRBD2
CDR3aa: CASSRNSGSRVAGELFF

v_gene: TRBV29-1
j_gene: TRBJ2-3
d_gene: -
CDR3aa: CSVTVLYRTDTQYF

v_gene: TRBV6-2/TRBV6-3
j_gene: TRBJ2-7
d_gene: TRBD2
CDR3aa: CASSYSKLAGGGEQYF

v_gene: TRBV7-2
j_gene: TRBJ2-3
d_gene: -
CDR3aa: CASSLVGRSLTDTQYF

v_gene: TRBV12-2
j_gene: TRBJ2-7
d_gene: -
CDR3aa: CASRRNFAGTGLSYEQYF

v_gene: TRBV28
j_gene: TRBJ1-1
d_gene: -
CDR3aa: CASRPNRKNTEAFF

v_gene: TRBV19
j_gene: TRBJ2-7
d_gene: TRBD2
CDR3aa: CASSSGTSGVFSYEQYF

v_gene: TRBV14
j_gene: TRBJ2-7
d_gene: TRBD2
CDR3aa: CASSPAGGGSYEQYF

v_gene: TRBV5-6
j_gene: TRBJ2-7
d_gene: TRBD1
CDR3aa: CASSRIPGQGYEQYF